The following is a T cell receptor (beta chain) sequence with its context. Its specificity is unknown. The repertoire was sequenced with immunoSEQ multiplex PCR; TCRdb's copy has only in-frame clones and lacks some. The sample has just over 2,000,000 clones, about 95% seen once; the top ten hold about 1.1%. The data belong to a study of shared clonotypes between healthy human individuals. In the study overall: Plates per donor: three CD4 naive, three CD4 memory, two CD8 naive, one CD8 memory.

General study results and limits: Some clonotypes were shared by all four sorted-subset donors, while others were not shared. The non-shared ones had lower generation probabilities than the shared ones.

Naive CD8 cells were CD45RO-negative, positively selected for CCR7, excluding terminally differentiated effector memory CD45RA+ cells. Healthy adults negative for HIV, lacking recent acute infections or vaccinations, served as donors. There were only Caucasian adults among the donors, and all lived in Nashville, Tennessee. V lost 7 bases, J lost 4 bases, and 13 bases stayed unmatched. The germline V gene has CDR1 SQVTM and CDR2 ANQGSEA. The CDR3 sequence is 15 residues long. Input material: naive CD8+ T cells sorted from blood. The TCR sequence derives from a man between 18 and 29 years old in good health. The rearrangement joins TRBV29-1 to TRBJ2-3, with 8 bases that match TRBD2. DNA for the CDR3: TGCAGCGCCGCTTCGGGGGGGCTACATCCAGATACGCAGTATTTT. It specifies CSAASGGLHPDTQYF.